These 22 T cell receptor beta chains originate from one sample sequenced in a study of blood T cell repertoires in COVID-19. Sequencing was performed with immunoSEQ multiplex PCR; in TCRdb, only in-frame clones are kept and a portion is missing. The data show 350,000 to 450,000 clones, about 90% seen once. Sequencing was done on a sample of PBMCs or T cells enriched from blood (not recorded which). The receptors stem from a man aged 35-49 years in a cohort exposed to, infected with or recovered from COVID-19 (not recorded which).

Of note for this clone: This same CDR3 is encoded by further DNA sequences in the sample. The rearrangement links TRBV5-1 to TRBJ2-7; 9 bases line up with TRBD2. CDR3 length: 15 amino acids. Germline values: CDR1 SGHRS, CDR2 YFSETQ. Trimming took 0 bases from V and 4 from J; bases not matched to a gene: 5. CDR3 nucleotide sequence: TGCGCCAGCAGCTTGGTTAGCGGGAGTTCTTACGAGCAGTACTTC. Its translation is CASSLVSGSSYEQYF. The variable domain in full, with the rest retrieved from reference TRBV5-1 and TRBJ2-7, is KAGVTQTPRYLIKTRGQQVTLSCSPISGHRSVSWYQQTPGQGLQFLFEYFSETQRNKGNFPGRFSGRQFSNSRSEMNVSTLELGDSALYLCASSLVSGSSYEQYFGPGTRLTVT.

The V and J genes are TRBV6-5 and TRBJ2-5; D call uncertain. Trimming left V 7 bases short and J 2 bases short, with 14 bases between. CDR1 and CDR2 (germline): MNHEY, SVGAGI. This CDR3 comprises 14 residues. The CDR3 region is CASNGGLTQETQYF. The CDR3 nucleotides are TGTGCCAGCAACGGTGGGCTAACACAAGAGACCCAGTACTTC.

V and J are TRBV5-6 and TRBJ2-7; 11 nucleotides line up with TRBD1. Germline-derived CDR1 and CDR2 are SGHDT and YYEEEE. The CDR3 is made up of 14 amino acids. J was trimmed by 9 bases and V by 1 base; bases with no gene match: 6. CDR3 loop: CASSLFGQGAGQYF. The CDR3 DNA reads as TGTGCCAGCAGCTTGTTCGGACAGGGGGCCGGGCAGTACTTC.

J is TRBJ2-1 and V is TRBV30, with a tentative D call TRBD2 (6 bases). V was trimmed by 0 bases and J by 2 bases, leaving 11 bases between them. The germline V gene has CDR1 GTSNPN and CDR2 SVGIG (reference sequence). The CDR3 is made up of 15 amino acids. This chain's CDR3 is CAWSVWGGTYNEQFF. CDR3 nucleotides: TGTGCCTGGAGTGTATGGGGCGGGACCTACAATGAGCAGTTCTTC.

V usage is TRBV29-1 and J usage is TRBJ2-1; D gene uncertain. The germline gives CDR1 SQVTM, CDR2 ANQGSEA. V was trimmed by 8 bases and J by 2 bases, leaving 16 bases between them. This CDR3 comprises 14 residues. The CDR3 sequence is CSLVPPLTYNEQFF. CDR3 sequence (DNA): TGCAGCCTCGTTCCGCCCCTAACCTACAATGAGCAGTTCTTC.

V and J are TRBV6-5 and TRBJ2-2; no clear D gene. This CDR3 is 14 amino acids long. Germline CDR1 is MNHEY and CDR2 is SVGAGI. V was pared by 6 bases and J by 4 bases, with 12 bases between. The CDR3 here is CASSMSARTGELFF. CDR3 sequence (DNA): TGTGCCAGCAGCATGTCAGCGCGCACCGGGGAGCTGTTTTTT.

J is TRBJ2-2 and V is TRBV30; perhaps TRBD1 as D (6 bases). The CDR3 is 12 residues long. V was clipped by 4 bases and J by 5 bases, with 8 bases between them. Germline loops: CDR1 GTSNPN, CDR2 SVGIG (reference sequence). The CDR3 loop is CAWTRGTGELFF. The CDR3 coding sequence is TGTGCCTGGACAAGGGGGACCGGGGAGCTGTTTTTT.

Comments on this clone: The sample carries other DNA sequences with the same CDR3. This chain connects TRBV30 to TRBJ1-5; 8 nucleotides match TRBD1. Per germline, CDR1 GTSNPN and CDR2 SVGIG (reference sequence). This CDR3 has 13 residues. The trim removed 5 bases at V and 2 bases at J, leaving 2 bases unmatched. For the CDR3, the DNA is TGTGCCTGGGGGGGACAGGGCAATCAGCCCCAGCATTTT. Translated: CAWGGQGNQPQHF.

The chain uses TRBV7-9 and TRBJ2-7, with D perhaps matching TRBD1 (6 bases). Germline V lookup: CDR1 SEHNR, CDR2 FQNEAQ (reference sequence). The germline V and J ends were trimmed by 1 base and 4 bases, with 11 bases remaining between them. The CDR3 is 14 residues long. CDR3 nucleotides: TGTGCCAGCAGCTTAGACAGCGGACAGTACGAGCAGTACTTC. This encodes CASSLDSGQYEQYF.

The J gene is TRBJ2-3, the V gene TRBV18; TRBD2 agrees at 9 bases. CDR1 KGHSH and CDR2 LQKENI come from the germline V gene. The CDR3 length is 18 residues. The trim removed 2 bases at V and 3 bases at J, leaving 12 bases unmatched. DNA of the CDR3: TGTGCCAGCTCACCATTAGCCAGCGGGAGGAGGTTGACAGATACGCAGTATTTT. This encodes CASSPLASGRRLTDTQYF.

The chain uses TRBV10-1 and TRBJ2-1; the match to TRBD2 covers 12 bases. This CDR3 region has 15 residues. V lost 3 bases to trimming and J lost 4 bases; unmatched junction nucleotides: 1. Germline values: CDR1 WNHNN, CDR2 SYGVQD (reference sequence). CDR3 amino acids: CASSDLAGGYNEQFF. The DNA for the CDR3 is TGCGCCAGCAGTGATCTAGCGGGAGGGTACAATGAGCAGTTCTTC.

This sequence joins TRBV2 and TRBJ2-1, with 8 nucleotides matching TRBD2. Germline V gives CDR1 SNHLY, CDR2 FYNNEI. V shed 8 bases, J shed 8 bases, and the junction held 8 bases outside the gene matches. This CDR3 has 13 amino acids. CDR3 sequence reads: CASAGGSFHEQFF. CDR3 bases: TGTGCCAGCGCGGGGGGTAGCTTCCATGAGCAGTTCTTC.

The chain has TRBV19 and TRBJ2-3; D might be TRBD2 (5 bases). Germline V gene sequence: CDR1 LNHDA, CDR2 SQIVND (reference sequence). The CDR3 is made up of 14 amino acids. Trimming pared 2 bases from V and 4 bases from J, leaving 10 bases between. The CDR3 sequence is CASSILARPDTQYF. The CDR3 nucleotides read TGTGCCAGTAGTATACTAGCTAGGCCAGATACGCAGTATTTT.

The chain is built from TRBV19 and TRBJ1-5; 9 bases are a match to TRBD1. The V and J ends lost 5 bases and 6 bases, in that order; junction bases with no gene match: 11. The CDR3 covers 16 residues. The germline V gene has CDR1 LNHDA and CDR2 SQIVND (reference sequence). CDR3 DNA: TGTGCCAGTAGTCCCAAACAGGGGGCAGTACGTCAGCCCCAGCATTTT. Its translation: CASSPKQGAVRQPQHF.

The chain employs TRBV10-3 and TRBJ2-7; 9 bases map to TRBD2. V gave up 3 bases and J gave up 2 bases; unmatched junction bases: 5. Germline CDR1 ENHRY, CDR2 SYGVKD. This CDR3 region has 15 residues. CDR3 residues: CAISEKTSGPYEQYF. CDR3 DNA sequence: TGTGCCATCAGTGAAAAGACTAGCGGCCCCTACGAGCAGTACTTC.

The chain joins TRBV5-1 to TRBJ1-3; TRBD1 matches 9 bases. The CDR3 sequence is 17 residues long. With V trimmed by 3 bases and J by 0 bases, 7 bases remained unmatched. Germline assignment: CDR1 SGHRS and CDR2 YFSETQ. As DNA, the CDR3 is TGCGCCAGCAGCTCTACCGGGACAGGGCGCTCTGGAAACACCATATATTTT. It is translated as CASSSTGTGRSGNTIYF.

This sequence joins TRBV4-2 and TRBJ2-2; no firm D call. With 1 base removed from V and 0 bases from J, the gap between germline ends came to 6 bases. The CDR3 is made up of 15 amino acids. The germline V gene encodes CDR1 LGHNA and CDR2 YNFKEQ. CDR3 in amino acids: CASSQVSPNTGELFF. The CDR3 DNA reads TGTGCCAGCAGCCAAGTGAGTCCGAACACCGGGGAGCTGTTTTTT.

J is TRBJ2-3 and V is TRBV11-2, with D maybe TRBD1 (5 bases). This CDR3 has 11 amino acids. Per the germline V gene, CDR1 is SGHAT and CDR2 is FQNNGV. V was trimmed by 6 bases and J by 13 bases, leaving 14 bases between them. CDR3 nucleotides: TGTGCCAGCAGTCAGCAGGGCGTTAAGTATTTT. Protein: CASSQQGVKYF.

The chain joins TRBV3-1 (or the pseudogene TRBV3-2) to TRBJ2-7; 10 bases align to TRBD2. This CDR3 has 17 residues. Germline V lookup: CDR1 LGHDT, CDR2 YNNKEL (reference sequence). The trim removed 4 bases at V and 0 bases at J, leaving 9 bases unmatched. CDR3 nucleotides: TGTGCCAGCAGCCTCGCCCGGACTAGCGGAAACTCCTACGAGCAGTACTTC. Its protein is CASSLARTSGNSYEQYF.

This rearrangement joins TRBV11-3 to TRBJ2-5; no firm D call. CDR3 length equals 12 residues. CDR1 SGHNT and CDR2 YENEEA come from the germline V gene. The V gene lost 4 bases and the J gene lost 4 bases, with 7 bases spanning the gap. The CDR3 sequence is CASSSSGETQYF. CDR3 DNA: TGTGCCAGCAGCTCCAGTGGAGAGACCCAGTACTTC.

The rearrangement links TRBV5-1 to TRBJ2-4; no clear D gene. Germline values: CDR1 SGHRS, CDR2 YFSETQ. The CDR3 contains 15 residues. Trimming cost V 0 bases and J 0 bases, with 7 bases left between them. DNA of the CDR3: TGCGCCAGCAGCTTGGTCCCGGGAGCCAAAAACATTCAGTACTTC. Translated: CASSLVPGAKNIQYF.

The CDR3 sequence: CASSLAGQHEKLFF. In DNA, the CDR3 is TGTGCCAGCAGCTTGGCCGGACAGCATGAAAAACTGTTTTTT. The V and J genes are TRBV5-4 and TRBJ1-4; TRBD1 might be the D (6 bases). Per germline, CDR1 SGHNT and CDR2 YYREEE (reference sequence). The CDR3 is made up of 14 amino acids. V gave up 0 bases and J gave up 6 bases, with 9 bases separating them.